What follows are 8 T cell receptor beta chains derived from one specimen sequenced in a study of blood T cell repertoires in COVID-19. Here immunoSEQ multiplex PCR was the method, and the copy in TCRdb shows in-frame clones only, minus some. The profile covers some 380,000 clones, with 88% appearing a single time and over 2% taken by the ten largest. The sequenced sample was PBMCs or T cells enriched from blood (not recorded which). Receptors were obtained from a woman between 40 and 55 years old with acute COVID-19.

The V and J genes are TRBV7-2 and TRBJ1-2, with TRBD1 as a possible D gene (6 bases). Trimming took off 2 bases at V and 4 bases at J, with 14 bases between the two ends. Germline V lookup: CDR1 SGHTA, CDR2 FQGNSA. The CDR3 runs to 15 residues. Written as DNA, the CDR3 is TGTGCCAGCAGCTTATTTAGGACAGCCCTCTATGGCTACACCTTC. Amino acid sequence: CASSLFRTALYGYTF.

The chain has TRBV11-3 and TRBJ2-3; the match to TRBD2 covers 8 bases. The CDR3 covers 15 residues. Germline lookup yields CDR1 SGHNT and CDR2 YENEEA. V trimming: 0 bases; J trimming: 4 bases; junction bases outside the gene matches: 3. CDR3 DNA: TGTGCCAGCAGCTTAGACAGCGGGAGAGCAGATACGCAGTATTTT. Residues: CASSLDSGRADTQYF.

With respect to this clone: The sample contains more than one DNA sequence encoding this CDR3. V gene TRBV19 combines with J gene TRBJ1-1; 11 positions match TRBD1. CDR3 size: 14 residues. Looked up from germline, CDR1 is LNHDA and CDR2 is SQIVND (reference sequence). V trimming: 3 bases; J trimming: 4 bases; junction bases outside the gene matches: 1. The CDR3 DNA reads TGTGCCAGTAGTATGGACAGGGGGCCCACTGAAGCTTTCTTT. Protein product: CASSMDRGPTEAFF.

The genes are TRBV12-3 or TRBV12-4 and TRBJ1-2; D might be TRBD1 (6 bases). The CDR3 loop spans 13 amino acids. Trimming took 0 bases from V and 7 from J, leaving 9 bases between them. CDR3 region: CASSLASGAGYTF. In DNA, the CDR3 is TGTGCCAGCAGTTTAGCATCAGGGGCTGGCTACACCTTC.

The chain combines TRBV6-1 with TRBJ2-1; weak D call: TRBD1 (5 bases). V lost 2 bases to trimming and J lost 0 bases, with 14 bases between them. The germline CDR1 and CDR2 sequences are MNHNS and SASEGT. The CDR3 loop spans 17 amino acids. CDR3 region: CASSEYRSLLSYNEQFF. The CDR3 DNA follows: TGTGCCAGCAGTGAATACAGGTCCCTCCTCTCCTACAATGAGCAGTTCTTC.

This clone was counted a few times. This rearrangement joins TRBV10-3 to TRBJ2-7; 9 bases are shared with TRBD1. The V gene end was trimmed by 11 bases and the J gene end by 3 bases; junction bases not matched to a gene: 8. This CDR3 spans 13 amino acids. Germline V CDR1 and CDR2: ENHRY, SYGVKD. This chain's CDR3 is CALVDRGGYEQYF. CDR3 sequence (DNA): TGTGCCCTGGTGGACAGGGGTGGCTACGAGCAGTACTTC.

The chain recombines TRBV3-1 (or the pseudogene TRBV3-2) with TRBJ1-2; a possible D gene is TRBD1 (5 bases). Germline V gene lookup returns CDR1 LGHDT and CDR2 YNNKEL (reference sequence). The germline V and J ends were trimmed by 1 base and 7 bases, with 13 bases remaining between them. This CDR3 region has 14 residues. This CDR3 is CASSQVGGSFGYTF. The CDR3 nucleotides are TGTGCCAGCAGCCAAGTGGGGGGGAGTTTTGGCTACACCTTC.

The rearrangement joins TRBV15 to TRBJ2-1; TRBD2 agrees at 12 bases. Germline V gives CDR1 LNHNV, CDR2 YYDKDF (reference sequence). V was pared by 8 bases and J by 6 bases, with 8 bases of the junction left unmatched. The length of the CDR3 is 15 residues. The CDR3 region is CATARTSGAVNEQFF. CDR3 coding DNA: TGTGCCACCGCAAGGACTAGCGGGGCAGTCAATGAGCAGTTCTTC.